The clone carrying this T cell receptor (beta chain) was recorded only once. The protocol was immunoSEQ multiplex PCR, while the TCRdb copy is restricted to in-frame clones and leaves out a portion. Here the sample spans about 660,000 clones, 88% being singletons. The data were taken from a study of shared T cell receptors in the human thymus. Germline V gene data show CDR1 as MDHEN and CDR2 as SYDVKM. The CDR3 totals 15 residues. V shed 1 base and J 3 bases; nucleotides not matched to a gene: 4. The sample also formed part of further work on human thymus T cells. This second study says: Infants, healthy and Finnish, who were having corrective surgery for congenital heart defects served as donors. Thymic as well as blood repertoires seemed to favor certain V and J genes unevenly.

The origin of this receptor is a boy in the first two years of life with a congenital heart defect. The V gene is TRBV28, the J gene TRBJ2-7; 9 bases line up with TRBD2. Sequences were obtained from thymocytes. In DNA, the CDR3 is TGTGCCAGCAGTTTATACCGACTAGCGGACTACGAGCAGTACTTC. Translation gives CASSLYRLADYEQYF. Based on the CDR3 plus reference TRBV28 and TRBJ2-7, the full variable domain is DVKVTQSSRYLVKRTGEKVFLECVQDMDHENMFWYRQDPGLGLRLIYFSYDVKMKEKGDIPEGYSVSREKKERFSLILESASTNQTSMYLCASSLYRLADYEQYFGPGTRLTVT.